These 19 T cell receptor beta chains were sequenced from one sample in a study of T cells in Graves' hyperthyroidism and ophthalmopathy. Amplification of TCR beta CDR3 regions used RNA as the template. The HTBI primer set drove a first-round RT-PCR of the TCR CDR3. TCRdb passed the multiplex PCR reads through MiXCR, listing each CDR3 protein once. The profile shows approximately 700,000 distinct CDR3 sequences, roughly 45% of them singletons. Sequencing input: peripheral blood or thyroid tissue (not recorded which). The receptors were gathered from an adult man with Graves' disease, either hyperthyroidism or ophthalmopathy (not recorded which).

The V and J genes are TRBV29-1 and TRBJ2-7; TRBD2 matches 13 bases. The germline V gene encodes CDR1 SQVTM and CDR2 ANQGSEA. CDR3 length: 13 residues. Trimming took 5 bases from V and 6 from J; bases not matched to a gene: 4. This CDR3 is CSVQLAGGPEQYF. CDR3 sequence (DNA): TGCAGCGTTCAACTAGCGGGAGGGCCCGAGCAGTACTTC.

A remark on this clonotype: This CDR3 fails to terminate in the conserved phenylalanine or tryptophan, so it likely reflects a read error. The gene calls are TRBV10-2 and TRBJ1-6; TRBD1 matches at 8 bases. Losses at the gene ends were 6 bases for V and 0 bases for J; bases not matched to a gene: 13. Germline values: CDR1 WSHSY, CDR2 SAAADI. The CDR3 is made up of 19 amino acids. In DNA, the CDR3 is TGCGCCAGCAGCCAAATCGGGACAGGTCAAAACTCCTATAATTCACCCCTCCACCTT. It translates to CASSQIGTGQNSYNSPLHL.

This clonotype was recorded a few times. The chain recombines TRBV9 with TRBJ1-5; tentative D call: TRBD1 (5 bases). The germline gives CDR1 SGDLS, CDR2 YYNGEE. The CDR3 extends over 12 amino acids. V was shortened by 5 bases and J by 7 bases, with 10 bases between the two germline ends. CDR3 bases: TGTGCCAGCAGGGGACCGTTCCAGCCCCAGCATTTT. Translation gives CASRGPFQPQHF.

The chain uses TRBV19 and TRBJ1-2; D gene uncertain. Deletions cut 9 bases from V and 4 bases from J, with 18 bases between. The CDR3 contains 14 residues. Germline CDR1 reads LNHDA; CDR2 reads SQIVND (reference sequence). The CDR3, as DNA: TGTGCCAGCAGTTACGTGGGTTTGGGCTATGGCTACACCTTC. It encodes CASSYVGLGYGYTF.

On this clonotype itself: At one end, the junction sequence differs from germline, possibly due to a read error. The chain couples TRBV7-7 to TRBJ1-2; D remains unclear. This CDR3 region has 13 residues. Germline-derived CDR1 and CDR2 are SSHAT and FNYEAQ (reference sequence). The CDR3 region is CASSAESNYGHTF. DNA for the CDR3: TGTGCTAGCAGCGCAGAGTCTAACTATGGCCACACCTTC. Based on the CDR3 plus reference TRBV7-7 and TRBJ1-2, the full variable domain is GAGVSQSPRYKVTKRGQDVTLRCDPISSHATLYWYQQALGQGPEFLTYFNYEAQPDKSGLPSDRFSAERPEGSISTLTIQRTEQRDSAMYRCASSAESNYGHTFGSGTRLTVV.

Notes on this clonotype: A much larger clone differs from this one at a single base, so this may be a read error. Because the CDR3 is missing its conserved closing phenylalanine or tryptophan, this is likely a read error. The CDR3 is CSARERRGSYEQYL. The CDR3 DNA is TGCAGTGCTAGAGAGAGGCGGGGATCCTACGAGCAGTACCTC. The rearrangement uses TRBV20-1 and TRBJ2-7; D is possibly TRBD2 (6 bases). CDR1 is DFQATT and CDR2 is SNEGSKA in the germline V gene (reference sequence). V was shortened by 0 bases and J by 1 base, with 10 bases between the two germline ends. The length of the CDR3 is 14 residues.

This clonotype is a singleton in its sample. At one boundary the junction diverges from the germline segment, which might be a read error. V is TRBV7-9 and J is TRBJ2-6, with 8 nucleotides matching TRBD1. This CDR3 comprises 13 residues. Germline values: CDR1 SEHNR, CDR2 FQNEAQ (reference sequence). The CDR3 DNA follows: TGTGCCAGCAGCCAGACAGGGGTCAACGTCCTGACTTTC. Translation: CASSQTGVNVLTF.

The gene calls are TRBV12-3 or TRBV12-4 and TRBJ1-2, with a weak D call TRBD1 (5 bases). V was trimmed by 7 bases and J by 7 bases, leaving 13 bases between them. The CDR3 contains 12 residues. CDR3 nucleotides: TGTGCCAGCACCAAAACCAGGGTTGGCTACACCTTC. Residues: CASTKTRVGYTF.

This clonotype was seen repeatedly, ten times or more. J is TRBJ1-4 and V is TRBV12-3 or TRBV12-4; D uncertain. The CDR3 length is 13 residues. Trimming pared 1 base from V and 7 bases from J, leaving 7 bases between. In DNA, the CDR3 is TGTGCCAGCAGTTTAGGGGCGGTTGAAAAACTGTTTTTT. Protein: CASSLGAVEKLFF.

This clonotype was detected a few times. The chain carries TRBV20-1 and TRBJ1-4, with TRBD1 as a possible D gene (5 bases). This CDR3 spans 13 amino acids. The germline CDR1 and CDR2 sequences are DFQATT and SNEGSKA (reference sequence). V lost 5 bases to trimming and J lost 8 bases, with 15 bases between them. The CDR3 DNA sequence: TGCAGTGCTCGCGACTGGGGGGACGAAAAACTGTTTTTT. Its protein product is CSARDWGDEKLFF.

This clonotype showed up just a few times. V gene TRBV20-1 combines with J gene TRBJ1-2; D gene uncertain. V was cut by 0 bases and J by 4 bases, with 9 bases left in between. Germline V CDR1 and CDR2: DFQATT, SNEGSKA (reference sequence). This CDR3 is built from 13 residues. Here the CDR3 DNA reads TGCAGTGCTAGAGATGTTTCAGGCTATGGCTACACCTTC. Its protein product is CSARDVSGYGYTF.

This clonotype has just a few counts. The gene calls are TRBV9 and TRBJ1-1, with D possibly being TRBD1 (6 bases). V gave up 0 bases and J gave up 0 bases, with 9 bases separating them. The CDR3 consists of 15 residues. Looked up from germline, CDR1 is SGDLS and CDR2 is YYNGEE. The CDR3, as DNA: TGTGCCAGCAGCGTAGACCACAGGGTGAACACTGAAGCTTTCTTT. Its translation: CASSVDHRVNTEAFF. The complete variable domain, with remaining parts taken from reference TRBV9 and TRBJ1-1, reads DSGVTQTPKHLITATGQRVTLRCSPRSGDLSVYWYQQSLDQGLQFLIQYYNGEERAKGNILERFSAQQFPDLHSELNLSSLELGDSALYFCASSVDHRVNTEAFFGQGTRLTVV.

The gene calls are TRBV11-2 and TRBJ1-2, with TRBD1 matching over 10 bases. V dropped 5 bases and J dropped 7; count of bases not matched to a gene: 10. Germline V lookup: CDR1 SGHAT, CDR2 FQNNGV. The CDR3 runs 15 residues. CDR3 coding DNA: TGTGCCAGCAGCCCCAAGACAGGGGGCGAGGGTGGCTACACCTTC. Amino acid sequence: CASSPKTGGEGGYTF.

There are many counts of this clonotype. The V and J genes are TRBV2 and TRBJ1-5; D not certain. The CDR3 length is 14 residues. Germline lookup yields CDR1 SNHLY and CDR2 FYNNEI. V dropped 1 base and J dropped 0 bases, with 4 bases sitting between them. The CDR3 nucleotides are TGTGCCAGCAGTGAAGACAATAGCAATCAGCCCCAGCATTTT. Translating it yields CASSEDNSNQPQHF. Drawing the rest from reference TRBV2 and TRBJ1-5, the complete variable domain is EPEVTQTPSHQVTQMGQEVILRCVPISNHLYFYWYRQILGQKVEFLVSFYNNEISEKSEIFDDQFSVERPDGSNFTLKIRSTKLEDSAMYFCASSEDNSNQPQHFGDGTRLSIL.

CDR3 amino acids: CATSSGGPNQPQHF. CDR3 nucleotide sequence: TGTGCCACCAGCAGTGGGGGGCCAAATCAGCCCCAGCATTTT. The V and J genes are TRBV15 and TRBJ1-5; weak D call: TRBD1 (6 bases). The CDR3 has 14 residues. The V gene lost 3 bases and the J gene lost 4 bases, with 10 bases spanning the gap. CDR1 is LNHNV, CDR2 YYDKDF, per germline (reference sequence).

The V gene is TRBV10-3, the J gene TRBJ2-2; tentative D call: TRBD1 (6 bases). Trimming took off 8 bases at V and 7 bases at J, with 17 bases between the two ends. This CDR3 comprises 14 residues. Germline V gene data show CDR1 as ENHRY and CDR2 as SYGVKD. The chain's CDR3 is CAIGGDSSHGELFF. CDR3 coding DNA: TGTGCCATCGGGGGCGACAGTTCTCACGGGGAGCTGTTTTTT.

This clonotype has just a few counts. The rearrangement links TRBV19 to TRBJ1-1; D may be TRBD1 (5 bases). CDR1 and CDR2 from the germline V gene are LNHDA and SQIVND (reference sequence). With 6 bases removed from V and 4 bases from J, the gap between germline ends came to 15 bases. The CDR3 spans 14 residues. CDR3: CASRSTGGSTEAFF. The CDR3 DNA follows: TGTGCCAGTAGATCCACTGGGGGGAGCACTGAAGCTTTCTTT.

The J gene is TRBJ1-4, the V gene TRBV7-8; D possibly corresponds to TRBD1 (5 bases). The germline CDR1 and CDR2 sequences are SGHVS and FQNEAQ. V gave up 6 bases and J gave up 6 bases, with 14 bases separating them. CDR3 length: 14 residues. Written as DNA, the CDR3 is TGTGCCAGCAGTCCTTACAGGATGGATGAAAAACTGTTTTTT. This codes for CASSPYRMDEKLFF.

The gene calls are TRBV24-1 and TRBJ1-5, with D possibly matching TRBD1 (5 bases). The CDR3 is made up of 17 amino acids. V lost 9 bases, J lost 4 bases, and 24 bases lay in between. The germline V gene encodes CDR1 KGHDR and CDR2 SFDVKD. For the CDR3, the DNA is TGTGCCACCGGAGACAGCGTACGGGACGGAGGGAATCAGCCCCAGCATTTT. Its translation: CATGDSVRDGGNQPQHF.